This T cell receptor (beta chain) comes out of a study of T cells in Graves' hyperthyroidism and ophthalmopathy. Among the patients, aged 18 to 65, hyperthyroidism was newly diagnosed and had lasted under 2 months. The ends lost 3 bases at V and 5 bases at J; junction bases unmatched: 5. Germline loops: CDR1 SEHNR, CDR2 FQNEAQ (reference sequence). The CDR3 is 14 residues long. This clonotype appeared many times. Its antigen is not known. Study-wide points: Ophthalmopathy stood apart from stable hyperthyroidism in a 13 V-J model. The model predicted ophthalmopathy a median roughly 6.5 months before onset.

Amplified TCR beta CDR3 regions came from RNA transcripts. TCR CDR3 regions were first amplified by RT-PCR with HTBI primers. TCRdb itself ran the multiplex PCR reads through MiXCR, one entry per CDR3 protein. This sample has a few hundred thousand distinct CDR3 sequences, with roughly 50% found just once. The rearrangement joins TRBV7-9 to TRBJ1-1, with 8 bases matching TRBD1. This receptor was taken from a woman younger than 30 with Graves' hyperthyroidism. Specimen: peripheral blood or thyroid tissue (not recorded which). In DNA form, the CDR3 reads TGTGCCAGCAGCTTGGTGACAGGGGCGACTGAAGCTTTCTTT. Translated, it gives CASSLVTGATEAFF.